The following is a T cell receptor (beta chain) sequence with its context. The target of this receptor is not known. One end of the junction does not line up with germline, which may come from a read error. The sample belongs to a study of chemoradiotherapy in HPV16-positive cancers (dated by TCRdb to between 2021 and 2024). Some background on the complete study: Candidate HPV-specific T-cell clones and common TCR motifs were defined through functional T-cell assays on cells from a couple of HPV16-positive patients. The study asked whether T-cell immunity to the HPV oncoproteins E6 and E7 changes during chemoradiotherapy and whether this immunity affects survival. The candidate HPV-specific TCRs and motifs were subsequently tracked in TCR repertoires obtained from 65 to 95 patients with HPV-related cancers. Broad study findings and their caveats: Only two HPV16-positive patients were used to derive the functional definition of HPV-specific T cells, and the survival association was reported for HPV16-positive patients. Expansion of candidate HPV-specific clones and E7-related TCR motifs was observed in the tumor microenvironment during treatment, whereas no such expansion was observed for non-HPV-specific T cells. In HPV16-positive patients, expansion of HPV-responsive T cells during chemoradiotherapy was associated with improved recurrence-free survival.

CDR1 and CDR2, per the germline V gene, are SGHAT and FQNNGV. The CDR3 numbers 16 residues from cysteine through phenylalanine. Only the CDR3 DNA stays, 48 bases, in frame from base 1. Repertoires were sampled repeatedly over the course of chemoradiotherapy, so clonal expansion could be followed in the tumor microenvironment. Preparation of the library involved the immunoSEQ multiplex PCR assay. TCRdb holds this immuneACCESS table with in-frame rearrangements only. Some clones are missing; in checked studies, unresolved V genes explain under half, and the rest has no known cause. Here the sample has around 62,000 clones; roughly 90% occur a single time. Under 4.5% of the sample belongs to the ten largest clones.

The chain uses TRBV11-2 and TRBJ2-7; TRBD2 agrees with 10 junctional bases. This receptor was identified in a human donor with HPV-associated anogenital cancer. Material: blood, obtained from a patient who underwent chemoradiotherapy. The DNA sequence follows: TGTGCCAGCAGCGTAGACACTAGCGGGGTCTCCTTCGAGCAGTACTTC. The translation is CASSVDTSGVSFEQYF.